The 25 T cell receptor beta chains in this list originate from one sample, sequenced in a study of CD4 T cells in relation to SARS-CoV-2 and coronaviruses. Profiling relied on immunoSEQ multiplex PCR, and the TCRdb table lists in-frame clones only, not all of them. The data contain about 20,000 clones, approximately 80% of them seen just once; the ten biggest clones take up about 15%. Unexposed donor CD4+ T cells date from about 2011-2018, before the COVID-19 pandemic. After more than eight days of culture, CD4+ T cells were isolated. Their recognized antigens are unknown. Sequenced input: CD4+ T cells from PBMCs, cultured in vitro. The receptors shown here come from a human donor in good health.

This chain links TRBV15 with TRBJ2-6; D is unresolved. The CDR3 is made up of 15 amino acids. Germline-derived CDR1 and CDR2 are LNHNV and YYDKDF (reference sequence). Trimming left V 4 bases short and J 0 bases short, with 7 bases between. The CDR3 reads CATSTRTSGANVLTF. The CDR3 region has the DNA TGTGCCACCAGCACCCGGACCTCTGGGGCCAACGTCCTGACTTTC.

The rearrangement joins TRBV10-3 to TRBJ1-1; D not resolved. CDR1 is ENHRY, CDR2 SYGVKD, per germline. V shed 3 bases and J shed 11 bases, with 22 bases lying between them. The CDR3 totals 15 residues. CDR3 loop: CAISDASDGRRDAFF. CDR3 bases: TGTGCCATCAGTGACGCCTCGGACGGGAGAAGGGATGCTTTCTTT.

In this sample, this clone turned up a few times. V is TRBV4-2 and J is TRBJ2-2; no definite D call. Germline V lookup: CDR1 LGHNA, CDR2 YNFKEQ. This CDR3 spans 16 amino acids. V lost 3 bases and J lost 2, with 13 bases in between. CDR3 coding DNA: TGTGCCAGCAGCCAGGTGGACCCTTTTAACACCGGGGAGCTGTTTTTT. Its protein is CASSQVDPFNTGELFF.

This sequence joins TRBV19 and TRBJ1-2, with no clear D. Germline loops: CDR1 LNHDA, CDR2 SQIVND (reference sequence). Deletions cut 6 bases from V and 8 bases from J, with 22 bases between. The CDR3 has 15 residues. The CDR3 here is CASSAKSFGVSGYTF. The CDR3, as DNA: TGTGCCAGTAGCGCTAAGTCCTTCGGGGTCAGCGGCTACACCTTC.

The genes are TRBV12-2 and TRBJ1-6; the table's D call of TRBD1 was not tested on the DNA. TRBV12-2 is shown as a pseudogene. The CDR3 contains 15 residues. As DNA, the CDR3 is TGTGCAAGTCGCTTAGTCCGGGACAGGAATTCACCCCTCCACTTT. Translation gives CASRLVRDRNSPLHF.

CDR3 loop: CASSLDGQLNTEAFF. As DNA, the CDR3 is TGCGCCAGCAGCTTGGACGGACAGTTGAACACTGAAGCTTTCTTT. The J gene is TRBJ1-1, the V gene TRBV5-1; maybe TRBD1 (6 bases). CDR1 and CDR2 from the germline V gene are SGHRS and YFSETQ. The CDR3 spans 15 residues. V gave up 0 bases and J gave up 0 bases, with 9 bases separating them.

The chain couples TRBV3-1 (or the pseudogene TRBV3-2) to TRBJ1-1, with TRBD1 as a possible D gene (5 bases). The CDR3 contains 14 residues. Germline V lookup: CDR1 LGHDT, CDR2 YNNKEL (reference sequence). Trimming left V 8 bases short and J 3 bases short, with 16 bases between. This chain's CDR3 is CASGGTGSHTEAFF. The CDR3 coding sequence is TGTGCCAGCGGCGGGACGGGATCCCACACTGAAGCTTTCTTT.

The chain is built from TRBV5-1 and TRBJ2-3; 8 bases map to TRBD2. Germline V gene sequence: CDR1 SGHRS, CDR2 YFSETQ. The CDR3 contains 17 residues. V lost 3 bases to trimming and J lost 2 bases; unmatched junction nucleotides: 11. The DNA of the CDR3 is TGCGCCAGCAGCTCGGGAGGGGCGGGTAAGAACACAGATACGCAGTATTTT. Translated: CASSSGGAGKNTDTQYF.

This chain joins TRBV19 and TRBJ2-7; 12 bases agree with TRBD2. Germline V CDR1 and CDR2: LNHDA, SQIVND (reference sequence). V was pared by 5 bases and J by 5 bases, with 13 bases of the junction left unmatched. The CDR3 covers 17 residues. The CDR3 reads CASSLRTSGTQRDEQYF. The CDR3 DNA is TGTGCCAGTAGTCTTCGGACTAGCGGGACGCAGAGAGACGAGCAGTACTTC.

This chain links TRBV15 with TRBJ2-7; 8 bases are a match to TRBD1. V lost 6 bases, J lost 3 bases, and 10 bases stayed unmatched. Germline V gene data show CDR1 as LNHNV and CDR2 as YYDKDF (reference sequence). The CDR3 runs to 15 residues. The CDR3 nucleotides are TGTGCCACCAGACCCAGGGCAGGGGGCTTCTACGAGCAGTACTTC. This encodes CATRPRAGGFYEQYF.

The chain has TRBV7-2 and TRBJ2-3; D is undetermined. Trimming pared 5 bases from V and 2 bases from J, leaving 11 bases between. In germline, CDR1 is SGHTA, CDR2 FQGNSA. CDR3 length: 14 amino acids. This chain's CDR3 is CASSLLGATDTQYF. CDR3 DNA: TGTGCCAGCAGCCTTCTAGGAGCCACAGATACGCAGTATTTT. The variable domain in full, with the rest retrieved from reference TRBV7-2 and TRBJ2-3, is GAGVSQSPSNKVTEKGKDVELRCDPISGHTALYWYRQSLGQGLEFLIYFQGNSAPDKSGLPSDRFSAERTGGSVSTLTIQRTQQEDSAVYLCASSLLGATDTQYFGPGTRLTVL.

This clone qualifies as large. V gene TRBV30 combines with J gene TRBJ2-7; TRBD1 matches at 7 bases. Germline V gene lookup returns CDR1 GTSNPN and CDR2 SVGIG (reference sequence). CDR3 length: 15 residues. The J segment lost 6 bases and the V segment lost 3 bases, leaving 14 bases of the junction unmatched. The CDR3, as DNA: TGTGCCTGGAGCCCAGACAGGGCCCTACTCTCCGAGCAGTACTTC. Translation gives CAWSPDRALLSEQYF. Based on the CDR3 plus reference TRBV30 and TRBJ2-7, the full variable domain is SQTIHQWPATLVQPVGSPLSLECTVEGTSNPNLYWYRQAAGRGLQLLFYSVGIGQISSEVPQNLSASRPQDRQFILSSKKLLLSDSGFYLCAWSPDRALLSEQYFGPGTRLTVT.

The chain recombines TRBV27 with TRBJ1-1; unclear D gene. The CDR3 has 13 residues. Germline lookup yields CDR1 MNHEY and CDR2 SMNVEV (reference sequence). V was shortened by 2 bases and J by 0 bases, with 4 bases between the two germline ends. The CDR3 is CASSLPLNTEAFF. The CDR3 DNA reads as TGTGCCAGCAGTTTACCCTTGAACACTGAAGCTTTCTTT.

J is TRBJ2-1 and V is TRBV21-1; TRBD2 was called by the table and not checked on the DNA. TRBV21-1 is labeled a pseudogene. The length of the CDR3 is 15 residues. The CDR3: CASSRLTSGRDEQFF. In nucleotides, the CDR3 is TGTGCCAGCAGCAGGCTGACTAGCGGGAGAGATGAGCAGTTCTTC.

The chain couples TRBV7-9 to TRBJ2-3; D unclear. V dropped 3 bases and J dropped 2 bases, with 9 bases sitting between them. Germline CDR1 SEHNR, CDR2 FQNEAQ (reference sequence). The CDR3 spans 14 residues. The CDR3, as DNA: TGTGCCAGCAGCTTTGACCGTCTCACAGATACGCAGTATTTT. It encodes CASSFDRLTDTQYF. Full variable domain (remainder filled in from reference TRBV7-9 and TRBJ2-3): DTGVSQNPRHKITKRGQNVTFRCDPISEHNRLYWYRQTLGQGPEFLTYFQNEAQLEKSRLLSDRFSAERPKGSFSTLEIQRTEQGDSAMYLCASSFDRLTDTQYFGPGTRLTVL.

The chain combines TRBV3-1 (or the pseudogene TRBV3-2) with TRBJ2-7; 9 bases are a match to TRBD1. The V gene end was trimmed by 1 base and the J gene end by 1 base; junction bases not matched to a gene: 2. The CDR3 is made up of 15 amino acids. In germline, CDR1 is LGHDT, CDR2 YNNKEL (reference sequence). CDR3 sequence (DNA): TGTGCCAGCAGCCAAGCCGGGACAGGGTCCTACGAGCAGTACTTC. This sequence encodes CASSQAGTGSYEQYF.

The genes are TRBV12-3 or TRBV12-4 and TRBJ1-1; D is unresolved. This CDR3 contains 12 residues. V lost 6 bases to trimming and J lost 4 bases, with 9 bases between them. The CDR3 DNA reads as TGTGCCAGCAGCCAAAAAGGCACTGAAGCTTTCTTT. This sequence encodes CASSQKGTEAFF.

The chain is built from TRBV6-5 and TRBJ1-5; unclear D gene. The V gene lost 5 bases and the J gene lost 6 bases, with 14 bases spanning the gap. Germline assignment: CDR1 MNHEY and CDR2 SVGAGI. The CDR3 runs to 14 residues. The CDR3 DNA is TGTGCCAGCAGTCCTATCCCTGGGAGTCAGCCCCAGCATTTT. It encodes CASSPIPGSQPQHF.

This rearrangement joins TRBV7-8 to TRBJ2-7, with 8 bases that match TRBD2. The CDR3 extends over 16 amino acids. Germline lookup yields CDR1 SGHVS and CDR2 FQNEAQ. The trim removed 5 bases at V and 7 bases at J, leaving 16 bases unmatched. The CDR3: CASSPYRLATGREQYF. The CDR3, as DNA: TGTGCCAGCAGCCCATATCGACTAGCGACGGGGAGGGAGCAGTACTTC.

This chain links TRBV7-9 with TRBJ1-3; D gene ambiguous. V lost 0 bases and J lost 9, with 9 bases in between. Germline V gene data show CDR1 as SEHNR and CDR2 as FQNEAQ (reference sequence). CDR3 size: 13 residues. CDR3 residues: CASSLAQESTIYF. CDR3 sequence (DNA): TGTGCCAGCAGCTTAGCCCAAGAAAGCACCATATATTTT.

DNA for the CDR3: TGTGCCACCGCCGGGCTAGCGGGGGATACGCAGTATTTT. It encodes CATAGLAGDTQYF. The rearrangement uses TRBV24-1 and TRBJ2-3, with 9 bases identical to TRBD2. J gave up 6 bases and V 9 bases, and 6 bases lay outside the gene matches. Germline CDR1 and CDR2: KGHDR and SFDVKD. The CDR3 runs 13 residues.

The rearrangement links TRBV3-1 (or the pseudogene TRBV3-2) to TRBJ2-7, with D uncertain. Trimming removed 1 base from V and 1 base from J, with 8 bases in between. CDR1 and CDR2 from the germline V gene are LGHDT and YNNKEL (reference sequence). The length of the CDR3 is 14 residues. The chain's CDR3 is CASSQVQKSYEQYF. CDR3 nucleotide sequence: TGTGCCAGCAGCCAAGTTCAGAAATCCTACGAGCAGTACTTC.

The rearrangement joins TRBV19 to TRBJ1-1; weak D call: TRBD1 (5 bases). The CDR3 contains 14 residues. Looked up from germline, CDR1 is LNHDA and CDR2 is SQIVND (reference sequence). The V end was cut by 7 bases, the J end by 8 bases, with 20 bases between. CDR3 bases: TGTGCCAGTACCCACCGGGACCCGGTGGGAGAAGCTTTCTTT. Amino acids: CASTHRDPVGEAFF.

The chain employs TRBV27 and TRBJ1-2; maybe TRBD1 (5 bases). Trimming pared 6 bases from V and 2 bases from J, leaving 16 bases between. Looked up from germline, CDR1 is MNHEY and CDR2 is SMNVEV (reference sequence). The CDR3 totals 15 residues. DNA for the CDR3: TGTGCCAGCAGATCTGAACGGGGACTAAACTATGGCTACACCTTC. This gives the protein CASRSERGLNYGYTF.

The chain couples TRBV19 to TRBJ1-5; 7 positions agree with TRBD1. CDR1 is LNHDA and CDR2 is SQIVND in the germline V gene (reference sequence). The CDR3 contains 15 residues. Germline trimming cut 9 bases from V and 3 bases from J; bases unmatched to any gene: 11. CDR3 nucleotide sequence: TGTGCCAGCAGAAAAGCCGGGACAGTCAATCAGCCCCAGCATTTT. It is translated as CASRKAGTVNQPQHF.